The source of this T cell receptor (beta chain) is a study of regulatory T cells in long-lasting Graves disease. Study observations and caveats: Samples came from peripheral blood alone, without thyroid tissue. The small sample size may have reduced accuracy.

With iRepertoire HTBI primers and Arm-PCR of CDR3 regions, TCR beta libraries were built. TCRdb fed the multiplex PCR reads into MiXCR, producing one record per CDR3 protein. This table has under 400,000 distinct CDR3 sequences, 16% appearing once. This clonotype was recorded at least ten times. Its antigen remains unidentified. CDR3 length: 15 residues. Germline V gene data show CDR1 as SGHAT and CDR2 as FQNNGV. V lost 4 bases, J lost 7 bases, and 9 bases stayed unmatched. Time point given: newly diagnosed GD, antithyroid drugs for less than 3 months. PBMC-extracted RNA yielded the TCR library. Investigators report Graves' disease was diagnosed under American Thyroid Association guidelines. The same specimen was also included in a second study, on T cells in Graves' hyperthyroidism and ophthalmopathy. That report adds: The hyperthyroidism was newly diagnosed and had lasted under 2 months; the patients were aged 18 to 65.

The sample here was peripheral blood mononuclear cells (PBMCs), taken at new diagnosis, from a patient treated with antithyroid drugs. The sequence was collected from a man aged 35 to 55 with Graves disease. The J gene is TRBJ2-1, the V gene TRBV11-2; 8 nucleotides line up with TRBD1. CDR3 residues: CASSSGTGGINEQFF. The CDR3 coding sequence is TGTGCCAGCAGCTCCGGGACAGGCGGGATTAATGAGCAGTTCTTC.